The source of this T cell receptor beta chain is a study of T cell responses to AZD1222 COVID-19 vaccine. The repertoire was sequenced with immunoSEQ multiplex PCR; TCRdb's copy has only in-frame clones and lacks some. This table holds over 130,000 clones, around nine tenths found once. General study points: Baseline antibody screening turned up just six or seven seropositive AZD1222 recipients. Among vaccine-associated CD4 TCRs, coverage spanned spike, with dominance at 160-218 and 743-854.

On this clone itself: Its antigen is unidentified.

This specimen was peripheral blood, taken 28 days after the second AZD1222 dose. The clonotype comes from an adult who received the AZD1222 COVID-19 vaccine.

CDR3 coding DNA: TGCGCCAGCAGCCACTTTAGAGGGACAGATACGCAGTATTTT. It encodes CASSHFRGTDTQYF. This chain links TRBV4-1 with TRBJ2-3; D perhaps matches TRBD2 (5 bases). CDR1 is MGHRA, CDR2 YSYEKL, per germline. V was clipped by 3 bases and J by 3 bases, with 10 bases between them. This CDR3 comprises 14 residues.